This T cell receptor beta chain was profiled in a study of shared clonotypes between healthy human individuals. Study-wide results and limits: Shared clonotypes across all four donors exceeded non-shared ones in generation probability. What naive subsets generally showed was a larger estimated richness than memory subsets showed. The represented genetic and exposure-history diversity was limited by the small number of donors.

As defined, naive CD8 cells were CD45RO-negative and positively selected for CCR7, with terminally differentiated effector memory CD45RA+ cells excluded. Every immunoSEQ plate was one replicate of a subset's evenly spread DNA. The assay was immunoSEQ multiplex PCR, and TCRdb's table has in-frame clones only and misses some. The sample has about 2,100,000 clones; roughly 91% are singletons. Regarding this clone: Its cognate antigen is unknown.

Sequenced: naive CD8+ T cells from PBMCs. The sequence derives from a man in his late teens or twenties in good health. Some clones in this sample may be carry-over from other donors' samples.

CDR3 amino acids: CASAIPGGLSEKLFF. The CDR3, as DNA: TGTGCCAGCGCAATCCCAGGGGGATTGTCTGAAAAACTGTTTTTT. V and J are TRBV4-2 and TRBJ1-4, with 7 nucleotides matching TRBD1. The germline V gene encodes CDR1 LGHNA and CDR2 YNFKEQ. V gave up 8 bases and J gave up 7 bases; unmatched junction bases: 13. CDR3 size: 15 residues.